The 10 T cell receptor beta chains given below trace back to one sample, sequenced in a study of blood T cell repertoires in COVID-19. TCRdb's copy holds only in-frame clones and misses some; the assay was immunoSEQ multiplex PCR. Among 65,000 to 90,000 clones, 80% to 90% were seen once, and the ten largest hold around 4.8%. Material for sequencing was peripheral blood. These receptors were taken from a woman at least 80 years old with active or convalescent COVID-19.

The V gene is TRBV7-2, the J gene TRBJ2-7; TRBD2 aligns across 9 bases. This CDR3 contains 14 residues. Germline V gives CDR1 SGHTA, CDR2 FQGNSA. V gave up 5 bases and J gave up 5 bases; unmatched junction bases: 7. The CDR3: CASSQIAGVDEQYF. The DNA of the CDR3 is TGTGCCAGCAGCCAGATAGCGGGAGTCGACGAGCAGTACTTC.

V and J are TRBV4-1 and TRBJ1-2; D is perhaps TRBD1 (5 bases). The CDR3 totals 14 residues. Germline V gene data show CDR1 as MGHRA and CDR2 as YSYEKL. Trimming took 4 bases from V and 6 from J, leaving 15 bases between them. For the CDR3, the DNA is TGCGCCAGCAGCCCCCCAGGGTATTGGGATGGCTACACCTTC. Residues: CASSPPGYWDGYTF.

With regard to this clone: Within the sample, other DNA sequences also encode this same CDR3. V gene TRBV10-3 combines with J gene TRBJ1-6, with 9 bases lining up with TRBD1. The germline V gene has CDR1 ENHRY and CDR2 SYGVKD. The CDR3 runs 15 residues. The V and J ends lost 10 bases and 6 bases, in that order; junction bases with no gene match: 10. The CDR3 sequence is CATRDRADSNSPLHF. The CDR3 DNA sequence: TGTGCCACCCGGGACAGGGCAGACAGTAATTCACCCCTCCACTTT.

This clone was observed once. DNA of the CDR3: TGCGCCAGCAGCCAAGCCCAGGGGGTCGAGAACACCATATATTTT. Its protein is CASSQAQGVENTIYF. The gene calls are TRBV4-1 and TRBJ1-3; 7 nucleotides match TRBD1. Germline CDR1 is MGHRA and CDR2 is YSYEKL. The CDR3 is 15 amino acids. After removal of 1 base from V and 7 bases from J, the junction contained 7 bases not matched to a gene.

The rearrangement uses TRBV14 and TRBJ2-1, with TRBD2 identical over 12 bases. CDR1 is SGHDN, CDR2 FVKESK, per germline. This CDR3 has 15 amino acids. Losses at the gene ends were 6 bases for V and 7 bases for J; bases not matched to a gene: 7. The DNA of the CDR3 is TGTGCCAGCAGTTATTCTAGCGGGAGGGCAAATGAGCAGTTCTTC. It specifies CASSYSSGRANEQFF.

The chain combines TRBV15 with TRBJ1-1; D unclear. This CDR3 has 16 amino acids. The germline gives CDR1 LNHNV, CDR2 YYDKDF (reference sequence). V lost 0 bases to trimming and J lost 0 bases, with 11 bases between them. The CDR3 region is CATSRDYSSVNTEAFF. DNA for the CDR3: TGTGCCACCAGCAGAGATTATTCTTCGGTGAACACTGAAGCTTTCTTT.

The chain combines TRBV28 with TRBJ2-7; 8 bases line up with TRBD2. Unmatched junction bases numbered 6, after V lost 8 bases and J lost 0 bases. The germline CDR1 and CDR2 sequences are MDHEN and SYDVKM. The CDR3 runs to 14 residues. CDR3 nucleotide sequence: TGTGCCAGCGCCGGGGGGGGGATCTCCTACGAGCAGTACTTC. The encoded protein is CASAGGGISYEQYF.

The chain uses TRBV3-1 (or the pseudogene TRBV3-2) and TRBJ2-5, with TRBD2 identical over 11 bases. V was pared by 4 bases and J by 1 base, with 8 bases of the junction left unmatched. In germline, CDR1 is LGHDT, CDR2 YNNKEL (reference sequence). The CDR3 is made up of 17 amino acids. This chain's CDR3 is CASSRISSGGFQETQYF. In DNA, the CDR3 is TGTGCCAGCAGCCGTATATCTAGCGGGGGGTTCCAAGAGACCCAGTACTTC.

This rearrangement joins TRBV29-1 to TRBJ1-2; D call uncertain. The germline V and J ends were trimmed by 3 bases and 2 bases, with 7 bases remaining between them. CDR1 and CDR2 from the germline V gene are SQVTM and ANQGSEA. This CDR3 spans 12 amino acids. CDR3 coding DNA: TGCAGCGTTGATCTCTTGAACTATGGCTACACCTTC. Its translation is CSVDLLNYGYTF.

As for this clone: The junction differs from germline at one of its ends, possibly a read error. The same CDR3 is also encoded by other DNA sequences in this sample. V gene TRBV18 combines with J gene TRBJ2-6, with D perhaps matching TRBD2 (6 bases). The CDR3 has 18 amino acids. Per the germline V gene, CDR1 is KGHSH and CDR2 is LQKENI. DNA for the CDR3: TGTGCCAGCTCACCGGGATGGGAGGCGAGCTCTGGAGCCAACGTCCTGACTTTC. Protein: CASSPGWEASSGANVLTF.